This T cell receptor beta chain was documented in a study of T-cell memory formation after mild COVID-19. A single record per CDR3 protein comes from TCRdb applying MiXCR to the 5' RACE reads. Here the sample spans about 360,000 distinct CDR3 sequences, roughly 13% being singletons. The CDR3 runs to 14 residues. CDR1 and CDR2 from the germline V gene are SGHRS and YFSETQ. V was cut by 0 bases and J by 4 bases, with 10 bases left in between. This clonotype was picked up a small number of times. The rearrangement links TRBV5-1 to TRBJ1-2; D is perhaps TRBD1 (6 bases). The sequence was obtained from a man younger than 35 who had mild COVID-19 (a few samples of this study predate the infection). Cell type and time point are not known. The sample taken for sequencing was PBMCs or a T cell subset sorted from them (not recorded which). The CDR3 region is CASSLGQGTYGYTF. CDR3 bases: TGCGCCAGCAGCTTGGGCCAGGGGACCTATGGCTACACCTTC.